This TCR beta chain was sequenced in a study of blood T cell repertoires in COVID-19. Study context: Acute and convalescent COVID-19 specimens originated in the United States, Italy and Spain. Sample material is recorded as cDNA or gDNA derived from T cells, B-cell-depleted T cells, or PBMCs.

Germline V gives CDR1 MNHEY, CDR2 SMNVEV (reference sequence). The germline V and J ends were trimmed by 3 bases and 3 bases, with 8 bases remaining between them. The CDR3 has 13 residues. Assay: immunoSEQ multiplex PCR; the TCRdb copy retains only in-frame clones and omits some. Of 150,000 to 160,000 clones listed, around 90% are singletons. Material: peripheral blood. This receptor was obtained from a man aged 50 to 60 with acute or convalescent COVID-19. The chain is built from TRBV27 and TRBJ1-1; no reliable D call. The CDR3 region is CASSLREDTEAFF. CDR3 bases: TGTGCCAGCAGTTTGCGTGAGGACACTGAAGCTTTCTTT.